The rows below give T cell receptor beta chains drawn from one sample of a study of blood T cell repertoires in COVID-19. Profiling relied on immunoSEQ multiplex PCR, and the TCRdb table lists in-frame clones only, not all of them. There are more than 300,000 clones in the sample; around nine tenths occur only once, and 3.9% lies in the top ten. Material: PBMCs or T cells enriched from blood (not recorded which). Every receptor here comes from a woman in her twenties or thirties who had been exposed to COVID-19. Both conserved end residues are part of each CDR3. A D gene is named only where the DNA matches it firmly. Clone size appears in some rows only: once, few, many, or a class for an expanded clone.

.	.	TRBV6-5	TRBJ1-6	CASSDSFSYNSPLHF	TGTGCCAGCAGTGACTCCTTCTCCTATAATTCACCCCTCCACTTT
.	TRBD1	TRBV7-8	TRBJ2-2	CASSETGTDTGELFF	TGTGCCAGCAGCGAGACAGGGACCGACACCGGGGAGCTGTTTTTT
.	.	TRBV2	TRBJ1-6	CASTATDNSPLHF	TGTGCCAGCACCGCTACGGATAATTCACCCCTCCACTTT
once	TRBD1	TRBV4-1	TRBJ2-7	CASSRGIRTGSSYEQYF	TGCGCCAGCAGCCGGGGGATCCGGACAGGGAGCTCCTACGAGCAGTACTTC
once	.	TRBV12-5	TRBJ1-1	CASGLAVWGGEAFF	TGTGCTAGTGGTTTGGCCGTCTGGGGGGGAGAAGCTTTCTTT
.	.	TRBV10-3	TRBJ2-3	CAINSRASTDTQYF	TGTGCCATCAATTCCAGGGCGAGCACAGATACGCAGTATTTT
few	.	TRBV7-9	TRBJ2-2	CASSLDGGGELFF	TGTGCCAGCAGCTTAGACGGGGGCGGGGAGCTGTTTTTT
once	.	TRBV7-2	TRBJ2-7	CASSLYNEQYF	TGTGCCAGCAGCTTATATAACGAGCAGTACTTC
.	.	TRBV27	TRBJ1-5	CASSFRRNQPQHF	TGTGCCAGCAGTTTCCGTCGGAATCAGCCCCAGCATTTT
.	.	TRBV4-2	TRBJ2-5	CASSQDSLRTQYF	TGTGCCAGCAGCCAAGACTCTCTCCGGACCCAGTACTTC
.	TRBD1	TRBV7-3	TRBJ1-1	CASSDRGGSTEAFF	TGTGCCAGCAGCGACAGGGGGGGAAGCACTGAAGCTTTCTTT
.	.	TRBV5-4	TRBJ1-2	CASSLGQTSNYGYTF	TGTGCCAGCAGCTTGGGACAGACTTCAAACTATGGCTACACCTTC
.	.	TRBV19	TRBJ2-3	CASSIAETQYF	TGTGCCAGTAGTATAGCCGAGACGCAGTATTTT
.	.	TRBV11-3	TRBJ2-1	CASSPTRNSYNEQFF	TGTGCCAGCAGCCCGACTCGAAACTCCTACAATGAGCAGTTCTTC
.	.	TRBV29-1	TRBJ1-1	CSVGQMNTEAFF	TGCAGCGTTGGACAGATGAACACTGAAGCTTTCTTT
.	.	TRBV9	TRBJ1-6	CASSLQYNSPLHF	TGTGCCAGCAGCCTACAGTATAATTCACCCCTCCACTTT
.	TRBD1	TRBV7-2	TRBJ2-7	CASSLTGGALSYEQYF	TGTGCCAGCAGCTTGACAGGGGGGGCCCTATCCTACGAGCAGTACTTC
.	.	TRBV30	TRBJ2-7	CAWSVGGSTYEQYF	TGTGCCTGGAGTGTCGGCGGTTCGACCTACGAGCAGTACTTC
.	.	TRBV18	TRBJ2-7	CASSPPSGKSYEQYF	TGTGCCAGCTCACCACCCTCAGGTAAATCCTACGAGCAGTACTTC
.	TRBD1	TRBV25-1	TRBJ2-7	CASTKTGGNLYEQYF	TGTGCCAGCACCAAGACAGGGGGAAATTTGTACGAGCAGTACTTC
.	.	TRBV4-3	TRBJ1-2	CASSQTGQTAWGYTF	TGCGCCAGCAGCCAAACCGGACAGACTGCTTGGGGCTACACCTTC
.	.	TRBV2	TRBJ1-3	CASESPGNTIYF	TGTGCCAGCGAGTCCCCTGGAAACACCATATATTTT
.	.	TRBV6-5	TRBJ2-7	CASNFRSYEQYF	TGTGCCAGCAATTTTCGGTCCTACGAGCAGTACTTC
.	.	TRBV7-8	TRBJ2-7	CASSYEWGLTDEQYF	TGTGCCAGCAGCTACGAATGGGGGCTGACGGACGAGCAGTACTTC
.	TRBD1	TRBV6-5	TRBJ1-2	CASNLGGWHYGYTF	TGTGCCAGCAACCTAGGGGGCTGGCACTATGGCTACACCTTC
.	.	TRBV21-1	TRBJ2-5	CASSFRTGKQETQYF	TGTGCCAGCAGCTTTCGGACAGGGAAGCAAGAGACCCAGTACTTC
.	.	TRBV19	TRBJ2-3	CASSRTEITDTQYF	TGTGCCAGTAGTCGAACAGAAATCACAGATACGCAGTATTTT
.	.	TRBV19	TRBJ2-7	CASSMDRGSHEQYF	TGTGCCAGTAGTATGGATAGGGGCAGCCACGAGCAGTACTTC
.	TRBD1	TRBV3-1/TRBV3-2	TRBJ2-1	CASSPGQVVSYNEQFF	TGTGCCAGCAGCCCGGGACAGGTCGTTTCCTACAATGAGCAGTTCTTC
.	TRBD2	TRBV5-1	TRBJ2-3	CASSFRVAGDSTDTQYF	TGCGCCAGCAGCTTTAGGGTGGCGGGGGATAGCACAGATACGCAGTATTTT
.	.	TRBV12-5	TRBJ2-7	CASGQKLGASYEQYF	TGTGCTAGTGGTCAAAAGTTGGGGGCCTCCTACGAGCAGTACTTC
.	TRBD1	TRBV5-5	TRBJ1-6	CASSRSGGGSPLHF	TGTGCCAGCAGCCGGTCAGGGGGCGGTTCACCCCTCCACTTT
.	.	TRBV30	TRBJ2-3	CAWISGPLRSTDTQYF	TGTGCCTGGATTAGCGGACCATTAAGGTCTACAGATACGCAGTATTTT
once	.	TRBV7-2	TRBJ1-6	CASSPQGSYNSPLHF	TGTGCCAGCAGCCCCCAGGGCTCCTATAATTCACCCCTCCACTTT
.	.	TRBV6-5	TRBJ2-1	CASRQDSYNEQFF	TGTGCCAGCAGGCAGGACTCGTACAATGAGCAGTTCTTC
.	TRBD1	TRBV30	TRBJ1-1	CALDPRTGDTEAFF	TGTGCCCTGGACCCTCGGACAGGGGACACTGAAGCTTTCTTT
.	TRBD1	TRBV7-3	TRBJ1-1	CASSGRPGQGALPPMNTEAFF	TGTGCCAGCAGCGGGAGGCCGGGACAGGGGGCACTCCCACCCATGAACACTGAAGCTTTCTTT
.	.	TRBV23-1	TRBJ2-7	CASSQSSTQETYEQYF	TGCGCCAGCAGTCAATCAAGCACGCAGGAAACCTACGAGCAGTACTTC
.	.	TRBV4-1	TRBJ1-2	CASSRQGNYGYTF	TGCGCCAGCAGCCGTCAGGGGAACTATGGCTACACCTTC
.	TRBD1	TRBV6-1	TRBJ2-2	CASSASRGTVGPGELFF	TGTGCCAGCAGTGCCTCAAGGGGGACAGTAGGTCCCGGGGAGCTGTTTTTT
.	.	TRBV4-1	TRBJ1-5	CASSQDFGGLNQPQHF	TGCGCCAGCAGCCAAGATTTTGGGGGACTCAATCAGCCCCAGCATTTT